This TCR beta chain was obtained from a study of Ad26.COV2.S vaccination and SARS-CoV-2 variants. Whole-study results and caveats: There was a possibility that the TCR breadth and depth analyses underestimated total T cell responses. Spike-specific responses of CD8+ and CD4+ T cells were reported to display substantial breadth after vaccination.

Treatment given: 15 to 20 received Ad26.COV2.S at low or high dose, single or two shots; 5 received placebo; per-sample allocation not given. Sampling occurred on day 63 after the first vaccine or placebo injection. Wuhan-strain spike was delivered by a replication-incompetent Ad26 vector. Sequencing was performed with immunoSEQ multiplex PCR; in TCRdb, only in-frame clones are kept and a portion is missing. The data show about 480,000 clones, around 88% seen once. Points on this clone: Its antigen is currently unknown.

The V and J ends lost 4 bases and 8 bases respectively, with 6 bases between them. There are 11 residues in the CDR3. The germline V gene has CDR1 MGHDK and CDR2 SYGVNS. Sequencing was performed on peripheral blood, taken in a trial of Ad26.COV2.S vaccine versus placebo. This sequence was found in a person aged 18-65 years who received the Ad26.COV2.S COVID-19 vaccine or a placebo. V gene TRBV25-1 combines with J gene TRBJ2-1; D remains unclear. DNA of the CDR3: TGTGCCAGCAGTGCCCTATATGAGCAGTTCTTC. Its translation is CASSALYEQFF.